A single T cell receptor beta chain is shown here with its context. Its target is not known. This entry comes from a study of regulatory T cells in long-lasting Graves disease. Study-wide findings and caveats: The analysis examined peripheral blood only and excluded thyroid tissue. Newly diagnosed disease favored TRBV20-1 and TRBJ2-1 over persistent disease.

Trimming cost V 0 bases and J 3 bases; bases outside gene matches: 5. This CDR3 contains 14 residues. From germline, CDR1 is DFQATT and CDR2 SNEGSKA (reference sequence). Time point specified: persistent/refractory GD, antithyroid drugs over 5 years with positive TRAb. The TCR library was made from RNA that had been extracted from PBMCs in TRIzol. The authors built TCR beta libraries using iRepertoire HTBI primers and Arm-PCR of CDR3 regions. TCRdb recomputed calls from the multiplex PCR reads with MiXCR, one row per CDR3 protein. The data contain a few hundred thousand distinct CDR3 sequences, roughly 24% of them seen just once; the ten biggest clones take up around 30%.

The receptor's source is a middle-aged woman with Graves disease. The chain couples TRBV20-1 to TRBJ2-7; TRBD1 matches at 7 bases. The sample was peripheral blood mononuclear cells (PBMCs), taken when the disease was refractory, from a patient treated with antithyroid drugs. The CDR3 spells CSAREGTVDYEQYF. Here the CDR3 DNA reads TGCAGTGCTAGAGAAGGGACAGTTGACTACGAGCAGTACTTC.